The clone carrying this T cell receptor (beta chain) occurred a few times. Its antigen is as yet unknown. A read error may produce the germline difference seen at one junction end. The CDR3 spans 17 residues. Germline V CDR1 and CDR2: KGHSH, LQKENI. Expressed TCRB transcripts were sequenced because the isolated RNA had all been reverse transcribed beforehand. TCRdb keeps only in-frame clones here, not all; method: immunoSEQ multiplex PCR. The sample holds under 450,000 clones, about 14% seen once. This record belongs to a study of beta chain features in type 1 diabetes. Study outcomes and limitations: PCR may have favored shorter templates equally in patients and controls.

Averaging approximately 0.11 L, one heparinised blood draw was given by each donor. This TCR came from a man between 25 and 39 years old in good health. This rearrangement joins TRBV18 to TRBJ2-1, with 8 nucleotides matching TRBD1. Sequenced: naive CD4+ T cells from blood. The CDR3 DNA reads TGTGCCAGCGCACCGGAAAGGACAGGGATCTCCTACAATGAGCAGTTCTTC. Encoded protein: CASAPERTGISYNEQFF.